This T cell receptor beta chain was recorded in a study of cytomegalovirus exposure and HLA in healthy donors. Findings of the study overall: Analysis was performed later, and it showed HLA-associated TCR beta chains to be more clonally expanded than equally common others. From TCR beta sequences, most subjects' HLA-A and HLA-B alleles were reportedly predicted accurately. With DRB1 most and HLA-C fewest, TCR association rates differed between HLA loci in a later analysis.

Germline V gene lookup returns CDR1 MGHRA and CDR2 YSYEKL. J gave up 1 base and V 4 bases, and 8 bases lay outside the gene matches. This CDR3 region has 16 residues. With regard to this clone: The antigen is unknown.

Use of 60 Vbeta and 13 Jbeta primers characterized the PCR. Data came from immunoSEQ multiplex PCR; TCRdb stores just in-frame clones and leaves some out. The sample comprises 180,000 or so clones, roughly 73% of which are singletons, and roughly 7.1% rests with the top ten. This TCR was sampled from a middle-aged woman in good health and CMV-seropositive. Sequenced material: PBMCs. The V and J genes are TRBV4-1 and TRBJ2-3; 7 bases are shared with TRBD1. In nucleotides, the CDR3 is TGCGCCAGCAGCCGCGACACCGGGACAGGCACAGATACGCAGTATTTT. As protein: CASSRDTGTGTDTQYF.